The 25 T cell receptor beta chains below were found in one sample sequenced in a study of T cell repertoires in cytomegalovirus infection. TCRdb redid the calling of the reads with MiXCR, one entry per CDR3 protein. The data show more than 500,000 distinct CDR3 sequences, 15% to 20% seen once. Specimen: CD8+ T cells from PBMCs. The receptors shown here come from a human donor in good health (CMV status not recorded). Some clones in this sample may be carry-over from other donors' samples.

The rearrangement links TRBV19 to TRBJ2-1; 8 nucleotides line up with TRBD1. The CDR3 has 16 residues. The V segment lost 6 bases and the J segment 8 bases; nucleotides outside the gene matches: 15. Germline lookup yields CDR1 LNHDA and CDR2 SQIVND (reference sequence). CDR3 sequence reads: CASRERTGPFLDEQFF. Here the CDR3 DNA reads TGTGCCAGTAGGGAGAGGACAGGGCCCTTTCTCGATGAGCAGTTCTTC.

This clonotype was seen at least ten times. V gene TRBV6-5 combines with J gene TRBJ1-3; D unclear. CDR3 length: 14 amino acids. Germline CDR1 is MNHEY and CDR2 is SVGAGI. V shed 3 bases and J shed 1 base, with 7 bases lying between them. Written as DNA, the CDR3 is TGTGCCAGCAGTTATGGTGAATCTGGAAACACCATATATTTT. This translates into CASSYGESGNTIYF.

This clonotype was detected only a few times. The chain employs TRBV20-1 and TRBJ2-1; D not certain. Trimming took off 4 bases at V and 4 bases at J, with 5 bases between the two ends. The CDR3 is 11 amino acids. The germline V gene has CDR1 DFQATT and CDR2 SNEGSKA (reference sequence). The CDR3 sequence: CSATEYNEQFF. CDR3 nucleotide sequence: TGCAGTGCTACCGAATACAATGAGCAGTTCTTC.

This clonotype was detected only a few times. The chain carries TRBV19 and TRBJ2-7, with D perhaps being TRBD1 or TRBD2 (6 bases each). The V gene lost 7 bases and the J gene lost 2 bases, with 15 bases spanning the gap. This CDR3 contains 14 residues. In germline, CDR1 is LNHDA, CDR2 SQIVND (reference sequence). The CDR3 DNA follows: TGTGCCAGTACGGAGGGGGACGGGGCCTACGAGCAGTACTTC. This gives the protein CASTEGDGAYEQYF.

This clonotype has at least ten counts. This chain connects TRBV7-9 to TRBJ2-4; no definite D call. Germline lookup yields CDR1 SEHNR and CDR2 FQNEAQ (reference sequence). Trimming took 1 base from V and 6 from J, leaving 13 bases between them. The CDR3 has 15 amino acids. The CDR3: CASSLGPDSLNIQYF. CDR3 coding DNA: TGTGCCAGCAGCTTAGGCCCGGATTCGCTAAACATTCAGTACTTC.

In regard to this clonotype: This CDR3 fails to terminate in the conserved phenylalanine or tryptophan, so it likely reflects a read error. The V gene is TRBV4-2, the J gene TRBJ2-5, with a weak D call TRBD2 (5 bases). Germline V gene lookup returns CDR1 LGHNA and CDR2 YNFKEQ. V lost 0 bases to trimming and J lost 4 bases, with 12 bases between them. This CDR3 has 15 amino acids. CDR3 amino acids: CASSQDPGSRETQYL. CDR3 DNA: TGTGCCAGCAGCCAAGATCCGGGGAGCCGAGAGACCCAGTACTTA.

Concerning this clonotype itself: The junction shows a germline mismatch at one end, possibly a read error. CDR3 loop: CVSSATSGRPHEQFF. CDR3 sequence (DNA): TGTGTCAGCAGCGCTACTAGCGGGAGGCCCCATGAGCAGTTCTTC. The chain is built from TRBV2 and TRBJ2-1, with 12 bases identical to TRBD2. Germline V gene data show CDR1 as SNHLY and CDR2 as FYNNEI. This CDR3 contains 15 residues.

On this clonotype: This may be a read error, as it is one base from a much larger clone. The J gene is TRBJ2-1, the V gene TRBV5-1; 7 bases are shared with TRBD1. The CDR3 runs 16 residues. CDR1 and CDR2 from the germline V gene are SGHRS and YFSETQ. Trimming removed 4 bases from V and 5 bases from J; junction bases left unmatched: 12. The CDR3 nucleotides are TGCGCCAGCAGCATCGAAGGGGGCGCCTACCACAATGAGCAGTTCTTC. Protein sequence: CASSIEGGAYHNEQFF. The full variable domain, rest sourced from reference TRBV5-1 and TRBJ2-1, is KAGVTQTPRYLIKTRGQQVTLSCSPISGHRSVSWYQQTPGQGLQFLFEYFSETQRNKGNFPGRFSGRQFSNSRSEMNVSTLELGDSALYLCASSIEGGAYHNEQFFGPGTRLTVL.

The chain carries TRBV28 and TRBJ2-3; D remains unclear. Looked up from germline, CDR1 is MDHEN and CDR2 is SYDVKM. The CDR3 is made up of 14 amino acids. Trimming removed 3 bases at V and 4 bases at J, with 11 bases between. Here the CDR3 reads CASSFEAVADTQYF. The CDR3 nucleotides are TGTGCCAGCAGTTTTGAAGCAGTCGCAGATACGCAGTATTTT.

A remark on this clonotype: A single base separates this from a much larger clone, so it may be a read error. The chain joins TRBV7-3 to TRBJ2-7; tentative D call: TRBD2 (6 bases). Germline loops: CDR1 SGHTA, CDR2 FQGTGA. This CDR3 comprises 15 residues. CDR3 in amino acids: CASSSGLGPVYEKYF. DNA for the CDR3: TGTGCCAGCAGCTCGGGACTGGGGCCGGTTTACGAGAAGTACTTC.

This clonotype was seen repeatedly, ten times or more. The chain has TRBV28 and TRBJ2-5, with 11 bases that match TRBD2. Losses at the gene ends were 6 bases for V and 5 bases for J; bases not matched to a gene: 5. The CDR3 spans 14 residues. CDR1 is MDHEN, CDR2 SYDVKM, per germline. The CDR3 loop is CASRLAGGRETQYF. For the CDR3, the DNA is TGTGCCAGCAGGCTAGCGGGAGGCAGGGAGACCCAGTACTTC.

This chain connects TRBV29-1 to TRBJ2-2; D gene uncertain. Germline V gives CDR1 SQVTM, CDR2 ANQGSEA. V was pared by 4 bases and J by 0 bases, with 6 bases between. The CDR3 is 13 residues long. This chain's CDR3 is CSVATANTGELFF. CDR3 nucleotides: TGCAGCGTTGCGACGGCGAACACCGGGGAGCTGTTTTTT.

This clonotype has a count of ten or more. This chain connects TRBV6-1 to TRBJ2-1, with D perhaps assigned TRBD1 or TRBD2 (5 bases each). Germline V gene sequence: CDR1 MNHNS, CDR2 SASEGT. V was trimmed by 4 bases and J by 7 bases, leaving 8 bases between them. The CDR3 has 12 residues. CDR3: CASSGDANEQFF. The CDR3 nucleotides are TGTGCCAGCAGTGGGGACGCGAATGAGCAGTTCTTC.

The CDR3 region is CASSLGGRGDYGYTF. CDR3 bases: TGTGCCAGCAGCTTAGGGGGACGGGGAGACTATGGCTACACCTTC. V gene TRBV7-9 combines with J gene TRBJ1-2; D is possibly TRBD1 (5 bases). Germline CDR1 reads SEHNR; CDR2 reads FQNEAQ (reference sequence). The CDR3 is 15 amino acids. V lost 1 base and J 3 bases, leaving 12 bases between the germline ends.

This clonotype has a count of ten or more. The chain combines TRBV7-2 with TRBJ2-5, with 10 bases lining up with TRBD2. V shed 5 bases and J 9 bases; nucleotides not matched to a gene: 9. Germline V gives CDR1 SGHTA, CDR2 FQGNSA. The CDR3 runs 14 residues. CDR3 sequence (DNA): TGTGCCAGCAGCCCCTCCGCTAGCGGGGGCGCCCAGTACTTC. It is translated as CASSPSASGGAQYF.

The chain links TRBV9 to TRBJ1-2; 8 nucleotides agree with TRBD1. J was trimmed by 7 bases and V by 3 bases; bases with no gene match: 2. This CDR3 is built from 12 residues. From germline, CDR1 is SGDLS and CDR2 YYNGEE. The CDR3 DNA is TGTGCCAGCAGCGCGGACAGGGCTGGCTACACCTTC. Translation: CASSADRAGYTF.

With regard to this clonotype: This may arise from a read error, as a much more abundant clone is one base away. The gene calls are TRBV27 and TRBJ2-4; 11 bases are shared with TRBD1. CDR1 MNHEY and CDR2 SMNVEV come from the germline V gene (reference sequence). The J segment lost 9 bases and the V segment lost 3 bases, leaving 7 bases of the junction unmatched. The CDR3 runs 15 residues. The CDR3: CASSLDRGLGSIQYF. The CDR3 coding sequence is TGTGCCAGCAGTTTGGACAGGGGGCTGGGAAGCATTCAGTACTTC.

This rearrangement joins TRBV7-3 to TRBJ2-1, with D hard to call. The V gene's germline CDR1 is SGHTA and CDR2 FQGTGA. The CDR3 has 15 residues. Trimming shortened V by 5 bases and J by 5 bases, and 16 bases separated the two germline ends. The CDR3 reads CASSPTVQKNNEQFF. The CDR3 DNA reads TGTGCCAGCAGCCCCACGGTACAGAAAAACAATGAGCAGTTCTTC.

The V gene is TRBV18, the J gene TRBJ2-1, with TRBD2 matching over 7 bases. CDR1 and CDR2 from the germline V gene are KGHSH and LQKENI. Trimming at V came to 6 bases and at J to 6 bases, leaving 11 bases not matched to a gene. The CDR3 extends over 15 amino acids. The CDR3 region has the DNA TGTGCCAGCTCCTCGGGGGGTCGATGGGGCAATGAGCAGTTCTTC. It is translated as CASSSGGRWGNEQFF.

For this clonotype: A much larger clone sits a single nucleotide away, making a read error possible. Here the CDR3 reads CASSQIDRGPYNVQFF. The DNA for the CDR3 is TGTGCCAGCTCCCAGATCGACAGGGGGCCCTACAATGTGCAGTTCTTC. The rearrangement uses TRBV18 and TRBJ2-1; 10 bases are shared with TRBD1. This CDR3 is 16 amino acids long. Germline CDR1 is KGHSH and CDR2 is LQKENI.

This clonotype was found a few times. J is TRBJ2-2 and V is TRBV5-1; D is possibly TRBD1 or TRBD2 (6 bases each). Germline V gene sequence: CDR1 SGHRS, CDR2 YFSETQ. V gave up 1 base and J gave up 1 base, with 11 bases separating them. The CDR3 consists of 16 residues. The CDR3 DNA reads TGCGCCAGCAGCTTGAGGGGGGACCTGAACACCGGGGAGCTGTTTTTT. It encodes CASSLRGDLNTGELFF.

This clonotype was seen repeatedly, ten times or more. This chain connects TRBV27 to TRBJ2-5, with a possible D match to TRBD2 (7 bases). Deletions cut 6 bases from V and 5 bases from J, with 16 bases between. Germline assignment: CDR1 MNHEY and CDR2 SMNVEV (reference sequence). The CDR3 spans 14 residues. The CDR3: CASSLGGRGETQYF. The CDR3 bases are TGTGCCAGCAGCTTAGGGGGGAGGGGGGAGACCCAGTACTTC.

This clonotype was picked up a small number of times. The chain uses TRBV28 and TRBJ2-1, with 12 bases identical to TRBD2. Germline assignment: CDR1 MDHEN and CDR2 SYDVKM. The V and J ends lost 5 bases and 9 bases, in that order; junction bases with no gene match: 8. The CDR3 extends over 15 amino acids. The DNA for the CDR3 is TGTGCCAGCAGTCCACGGACTAGCGGGATTGGTGAGCAGTTCTTC. Translating it yields CASSPRTSGIGEQFF. The full variable domain, rest sourced from reference TRBV28 and TRBJ2-1, is DVKVTQSSRYLVKRTGEKVFLECVQDMDHENMFWYRQDPGLGLRLIYFSYDVKMKEKGDIPEGYSVSREKKERFSLILESASTNQTSMYLCASSPRTSGIGEQFFGPGTRLTVL.

Only a few counts were recorded for this clonotype. V and J are TRBV5-1 and TRBJ1-1; TRBD1 is a possible D gene (5 bases). This CDR3 has 13 amino acids. CDR1 and CDR2 (germline): SGHRS, YFSETQ. Trimming removed 0 bases at V and 7 bases at J, with 10 bases between. The CDR3 spells CASSLAGGNEAFF. In DNA form, the CDR3 reads TGCGCCAGCAGCTTGGCCGGGGGGAATGAAGCTTTCTTT.

This clonotype was counted at least ten times. The CDR3 sequence is CASSLVPGYEQYF. CDR3 sequence (DNA): TGTGCCAGCAGCTTAGTACCAGGGTACGAGCAGTACTTC. V usage is TRBV7-2 and J usage is TRBJ2-7; D may be TRBD1 (5 bases). CDR1 and CDR2 (germline): SGHTA, FQGNSA. V was shortened by 1 base and J by 4 bases, with 8 bases between the two germline ends. CDR3 size: 13 residues.